This entry lists 5 T cell receptor beta chains sequenced from one sample in a study of relationships among human T cell subsets. The T cell receptor alpha and beta CDR3 regions were amplified from mRNA by semiquantitative ARM-PCR. ARM-PCR used tagged nested gene-specific primers, then communal superprimers for exponential amplification. TCRdb reprocessed the multiplex PCR reads via MiXCR and lists one record per CDR3 protein. The table has over 13,000 distinct CDR3 sequences, 62% seen once. Sequencing was performed on total T cells sorted from blood. These receptors originate from a middle-aged man in good health.

CDR3 region: CASSIDETQYF. In nucleotides, the CDR3 is TGTGCCAGTAGTATCGATGAGACCCAGTACTTC. The rearrangement uses TRBV19 and TRBJ2-5, with unresolved D. The CDR3 spans 11 residues. V gave up 3 bases and J gave up 5 bases, with 4 bases separating them. Germline values: CDR1 LNHDA, CDR2 SQIVND (reference sequence).

The rearrangement joins TRBV11-1 to TRBJ2-1, with D hard to call. Trimming took 5 bases from V and 9 from J, leaving 17 bases between them. Germline loops: CDR1 SGHAT, CDR2 FQDESV (reference sequence). The CDR3 is made up of 14 amino acids. CDR3 bases: TGTGCCAGCAGCCCCCGGACGGGTCGAGCTGAGCAGTTCTTC. Amino acid sequence: CASSPRTGRAEQFF.

This clonotype has a handful of counts. The J gene is TRBJ1-1, the V gene TRBV7-3; 9 nucleotides align to TRBD1. Trimming took 2 bases from V and 5 from J; bases not matched to a gene: 3. This CDR3 comprises 14 residues. CDR1 is SGHTA, CDR2 FQGTGA, per germline. The CDR3, as DNA: TGTGCCAGCAGCTTAGGGACAGGGAGTACTGAAGCTTTCTTT. Protein product: CASSLGTGSTEAFF.

Concerning this clonotype: At one end, the junction sequence differs from germline, possibly due to a read error. The chain has TRBV6-2 or TRBV6-3 and TRBJ2-1, with 14 positions matching TRBD2. CDR1 MNHEY and CDR2 SVGEGT come from the germline V gene. The length of the CDR3 is 17 residues. The CDR3 spells CASGYSGLAGVYNEQFF. CDR3 bases: TGTGCCAGCGGTTACTCGGGACTAGCGGGAGTCTACAATGAGCAGTTCTTC.

This clonotype was counted a single time. V usage is TRBV4-1 and J usage is TRBJ2-5, with D unresolved. The germline V gene has CDR1 MGHRA and CDR2 YSYEKL. V lost 2 bases and J 4 bases, leaving 11 bases between the germline ends. CDR3 size: 14 residues. CDR3 loop: CASSQQASLETQYF. CDR3 sequence (DNA): TGCGCCAGCAGCCAACAGGCCTCCCTAGAGACCCAGTACTTC.